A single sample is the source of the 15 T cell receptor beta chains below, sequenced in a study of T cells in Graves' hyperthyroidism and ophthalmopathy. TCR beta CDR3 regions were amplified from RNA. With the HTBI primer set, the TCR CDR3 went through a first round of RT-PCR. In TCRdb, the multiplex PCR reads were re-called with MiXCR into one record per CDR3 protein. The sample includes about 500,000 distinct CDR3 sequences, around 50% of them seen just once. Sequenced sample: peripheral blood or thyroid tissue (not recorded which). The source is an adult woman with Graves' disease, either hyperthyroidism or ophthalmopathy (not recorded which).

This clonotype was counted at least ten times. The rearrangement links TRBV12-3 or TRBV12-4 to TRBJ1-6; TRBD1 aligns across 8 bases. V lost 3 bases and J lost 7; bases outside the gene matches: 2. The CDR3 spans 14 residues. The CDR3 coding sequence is TGTGCCAGCAGTTTGACAGGGGAAAATTCACCCCTCCACTTT. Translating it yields CASSLTGENSPLHF.

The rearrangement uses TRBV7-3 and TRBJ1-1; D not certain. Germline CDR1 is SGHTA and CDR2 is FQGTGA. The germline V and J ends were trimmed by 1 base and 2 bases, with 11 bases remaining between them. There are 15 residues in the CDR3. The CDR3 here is CASSLSGPGNTEAFF. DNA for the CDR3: TGTGCCAGCAGCTTAAGCGGCCCCGGAAACACTGAAGCTTTCTTT.

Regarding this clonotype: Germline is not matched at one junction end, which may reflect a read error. The CDR3 region is CASSLQGHTEAF. CDR3 coding DNA: TGTGCCAGCAGCTTACAGGGACACACTGAAGCTTTC. The rearrangement joins TRBV7-9 to TRBJ2-6; tentative D call: TRBD1 (6 bases). The CDR3 has 12 residues. Germline V lookup: CDR1 SEHNR, CDR2 FQNEAQ (reference sequence). Using reference TRBV7-9 and TRBJ2-6 for the parts outside the CDR3, the full variable domain is DTGVSQNPRHKITKRGQNVTFRCDPISEHNRLYWYRQTLGQGPEFLTYFQNEAQLEKSRLLSDRFSAERPKGSFSTLEIQRTEQGDSAMYLCASSLQGHTEAFGAGSRLTVL.

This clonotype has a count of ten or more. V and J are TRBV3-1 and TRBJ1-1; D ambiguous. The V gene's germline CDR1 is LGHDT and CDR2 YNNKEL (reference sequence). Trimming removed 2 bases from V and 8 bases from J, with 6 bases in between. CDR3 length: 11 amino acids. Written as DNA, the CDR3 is TGTGCCAGCAGCCAATTCTCGGAAGCTTTCTTT. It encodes CASSQFSEAFF.

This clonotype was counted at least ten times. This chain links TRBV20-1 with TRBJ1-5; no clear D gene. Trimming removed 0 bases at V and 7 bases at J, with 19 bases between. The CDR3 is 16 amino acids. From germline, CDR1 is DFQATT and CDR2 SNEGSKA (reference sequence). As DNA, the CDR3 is TGCAGTGCTAGAGATAACGCACAGCCGAGTATGCAGCCCCAGCATTTT. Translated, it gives CSARDNAQPSMQPQHF.

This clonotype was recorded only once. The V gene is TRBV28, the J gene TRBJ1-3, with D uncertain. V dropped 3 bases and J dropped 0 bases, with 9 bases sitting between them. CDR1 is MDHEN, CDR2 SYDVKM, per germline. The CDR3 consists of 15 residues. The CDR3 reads CASSLEGSSGNTIYF. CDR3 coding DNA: TGTGCCAGCAGTTTGGAGGGATCCTCTGGAAACACCATATATTTT. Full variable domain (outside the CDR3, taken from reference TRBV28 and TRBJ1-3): DVKVTQSSRYLVKRTGEKVFLECVQDMDHENMFWYRQDPGLGLRLIYFSYDVKMKEKGDIPEGYSVSREKKERFSLILESASTNQTSMYLCASSLEGSSGNTIYFGEGSWLTVV.

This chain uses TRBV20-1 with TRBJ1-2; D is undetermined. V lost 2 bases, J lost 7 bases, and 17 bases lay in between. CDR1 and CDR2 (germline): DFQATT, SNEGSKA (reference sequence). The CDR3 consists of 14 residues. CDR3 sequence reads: CSARSPDGLLGYTF. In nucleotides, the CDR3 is TGCAGTGCTAGATCTCCGGACGGTCTGCTTGGCTACACCTTC.

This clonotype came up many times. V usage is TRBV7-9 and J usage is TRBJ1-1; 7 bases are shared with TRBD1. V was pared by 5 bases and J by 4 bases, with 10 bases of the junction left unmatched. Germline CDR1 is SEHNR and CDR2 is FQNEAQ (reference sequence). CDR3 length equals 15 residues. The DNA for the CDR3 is TGTGCCAGCAGCCACCGGGACAGCGGTAGCACTGAAGCTTTCTTT. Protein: CASSHRDSGSTEAFF.

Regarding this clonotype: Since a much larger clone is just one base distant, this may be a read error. CDR3 DNA sequence: TGTGCCAGCAGTTACAGGGAGCTGTTTTTT. Translating it yields CASSYRELFF. The V call is TRBV7-2, the J call TRBJ2-2; D is ambiguous. V dropped 6 bases and J dropped 9 bases, with 5 bases sitting between them. The CDR3 is 10 amino acids. Looked up from germline, CDR1 is SGHTA and CDR2 is FQGNSA.

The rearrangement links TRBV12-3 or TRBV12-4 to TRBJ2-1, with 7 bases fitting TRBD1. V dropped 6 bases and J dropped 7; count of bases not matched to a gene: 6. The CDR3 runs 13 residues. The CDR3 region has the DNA TGTGCCAGCAGGCCGGGACAGCATAATGAGCAGTTCTTC. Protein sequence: CASRPGQHNEQFF.

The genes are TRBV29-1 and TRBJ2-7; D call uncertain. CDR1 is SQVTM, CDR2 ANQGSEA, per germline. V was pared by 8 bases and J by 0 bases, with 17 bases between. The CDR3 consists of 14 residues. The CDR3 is CSSWPGTSSYEQYF. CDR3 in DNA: TGCAGCAGTTGGCCGGGCACCAGCTCCTACGAGCAGTACTTC.

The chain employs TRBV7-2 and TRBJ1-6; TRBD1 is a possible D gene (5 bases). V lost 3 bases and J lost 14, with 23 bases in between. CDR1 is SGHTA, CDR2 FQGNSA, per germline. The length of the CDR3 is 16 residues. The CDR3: CASSFFEGRARLSLHF. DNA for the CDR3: TGTGCCAGCAGCTTTTTTGAGGGGAGGGCTCGTCTGTCCCTCCACTTT.

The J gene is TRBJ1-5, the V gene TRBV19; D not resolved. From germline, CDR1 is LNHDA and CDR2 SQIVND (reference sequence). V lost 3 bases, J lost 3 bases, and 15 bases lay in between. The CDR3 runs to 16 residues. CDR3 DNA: TGTGCCAGTAGTATCTGGCAGATGTCGGTCAATCAGCCCCAGCATTTT. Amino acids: CASSIWQMSVNQPQHF.

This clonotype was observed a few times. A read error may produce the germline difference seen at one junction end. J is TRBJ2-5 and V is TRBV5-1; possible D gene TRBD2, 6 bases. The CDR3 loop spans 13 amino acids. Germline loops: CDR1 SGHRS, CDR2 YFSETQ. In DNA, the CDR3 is TGTGCCAGCAGCTTACGGGAGCGGAAGACCCAGTACTTC. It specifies CASSLRERKTQYF.

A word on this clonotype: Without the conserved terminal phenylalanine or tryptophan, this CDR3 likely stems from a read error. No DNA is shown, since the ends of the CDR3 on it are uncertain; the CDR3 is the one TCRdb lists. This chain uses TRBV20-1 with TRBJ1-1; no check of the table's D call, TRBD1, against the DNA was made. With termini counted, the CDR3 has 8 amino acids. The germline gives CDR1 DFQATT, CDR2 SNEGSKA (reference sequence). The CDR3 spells CSATTGLY.